These 21 T cell receptor beta chains share one sample of origin, sequenced in a study of OX40 agonist ivuxolimab in advanced cancers. The table came from immunoSEQ multiplex PCR; TCRdb's copy has only in-frame clones and leaves some out. The table includes 70,000 to 85,000 clones, roughly nine tenths detected once. This sample comprised CD4+ or CD8+ T cells sorted from blood, obtained in a trial of the OX40 agonist ivuxolimab. Receptors were obtained from an adult with an advanced solid tumor such as melanoma, head and neck, liver or kidney cancer.

The chain employs TRBV30 and TRBJ1-1, with D unresolved. The V and J ends lost 1 base and 8 bases respectively, with 14 bases between them. CDR3 length: 13 amino acids. From germline, CDR1 is GTSNPN and CDR2 SVGIG (reference sequence). CDR3 nucleotides: TGTGCCTGGAGTGACCCCCGTGGTTGGGAAGCTTTCTTT. The encoded protein is CAWSDPRGWEAFF.

The rearrangement uses TRBV4-2 and TRBJ1-2; D call uncertain. Trimming shortened V by 0 bases and J by 2 bases, and 4 bases separated the two germline ends. Per the germline V gene, CDR1 is LGHNA and CDR2 is YNFKEQ. This CDR3 contains 13 residues. The CDR3 is CASSQDINYGYTF. CDR3 sequence (DNA): TGTGCCAGCAGCCAAGATATAAACTATGGCTACACCTTC.

This chain links TRBV5-1 with TRBJ2-3; D possibly uses TRBD1 or TRBD2 (5 bases each). The ends were cut back, 4 bases at V and 4 bases at J, with 16 bases in the middle. The CDR3 has 15 residues. Germline lookup yields CDR1 SGHRS and CDR2 YFSETQ. CDR3 DNA: TGCGCCAGCAGCGGGGCGGGCCACTCTTCAGATACGCAGTATTTT. It yields the protein CASSGAGHSSDTQYF.

V and J are TRBV5-1 and TRBJ2-1, with 9 positions matching TRBD2. Germline V CDR1 and CDR2: SGHRS, YFSETQ. J was trimmed by 12 bases and V by 2 bases; bases with no gene match: 21. The CDR3 is 18 amino acids. CDR3 coding DNA: TGCGCCAGCAGCTTCTTTTCGACTAGCGGCCTTTATAATGAAGGGCAGTTCTTC. It specifies CASSFFSTSGLYNEGQFF.

The chain uses TRBV28 and TRBJ2-7; D unresolved. The CDR3 covers 12 residues. Trimming pared 7 bases from V and 2 bases from J, leaving 9 bases between. Germline V gene data show CDR1 as MDHEN and CDR2 as SYDVKM. CDR3 amino acids: CASNGLAYEQYF. DNA for the CDR3: TGTGCCAGCAACGGCCTTGCCTACGAGCAGTACTTC.

The gene calls are TRBV15 and TRBJ1-1; 10 bases are a match to TRBD1. With V trimmed by 5 bases and J by 2 bases, 8 bases remained unmatched. Germline V CDR1 and CDR2: LNHNV, YYDKDF (reference sequence). CDR3 length: 16 residues. The CDR3 loop is CATSSGQGIGNTEAFF. DNA for the CDR3: TGTGCCACCAGCTCGGGACAGGGGATAGGTAACACTGAAGCTTTCTTT.

V is TRBV7-9 and J is TRBJ2-2, with D unclear. The V gene lost 3 bases and the J gene lost 1 base, with 9 bases spanning the gap. This CDR3 is built from 15 residues. The germline V gene has CDR1 SEHNR and CDR2 FQNEAQ (reference sequence). Here the CDR3 DNA reads TGTGCCAGCAGCTTCGTTGTGGGGAACACCGGGGAGCTGTTTTTT. Translated: CASSFVVGNTGELFF. The full variable domain, its missing parts supplied by reference TRBV7-9 and TRBJ2-2, is DTGVSQNPRHKITKRGQNVTFRCDPISEHNRLYWYRQTLGQGPEFLTYFQNEAQLEKSRLLSDRFSAERPKGSFSTLEIQRTEQGDSAMYLCASSFVVGNTGELFFGEGSRLTVL.

The rearrangement links TRBV6-1 to TRBJ2-7; either TRBD1 or TRBD2 may supply D (5 bases each). Germline V gives CDR1 MNHNS, CDR2 SASEGT. V lost 0 bases and J lost 4, with 16 bases in between. This CDR3 has 16 amino acids. CDR3: CASSEASGALRYEQYF. CDR3 nucleotide sequence: TGTGCCAGCAGTGAAGCCTCCGGGGCCCTTAGGTACGAGCAGTACTTC.

The chain combines TRBV7-9 with TRBJ2-5, with 8 bases lining up with TRBD2. There are 14 residues in the CDR3. V shed 5 bases and J 2 bases; nucleotides not matched to a gene: 4. CDR1 and CDR2 (germline): SEHNR, FQNEAQ (reference sequence). DNA of the CDR3: TGTGCCAGCAGCGACGGCGGGAGGCAAGAGACCCAGTACTTC. Amino acids: CASSDGGRQETQYF.

The CDR3 nucleotides are TGCGCCAGCAGCCCGGGGGACAGGGGGTGGGAGCAGTACTTC. Translating it yields CASSPGDRGWEQYF. The chain employs TRBV4-1 and TRBJ2-7; 11 nucleotides match TRBD1. The length of the CDR3 is 14 residues. CDR1 is MGHRA, CDR2 YSYEKL, per germline. V shed 4 bases and J 7 bases; nucleotides not matched to a gene: 6.

This chain uses TRBV7-2 with TRBJ1-2; D uncertain. The V end lost 5 bases, the J end lost 0 bases, and 7 bases lay between the germline ends. The CDR3 spans 13 residues. CDR1 and CDR2 (germline): SGHTA, FQGNSA. The CDR3, as DNA: TGTGCCAGCAGCATCACACCTAACTATGGCTACACCTTC. This translates into CASSITPNYGYTF.

The rearrangement joins TRBV2 to TRBJ2-2; perhaps TRBD2 as D (5 bases). Germline V gene lookup returns CDR1 SNHLY and CDR2 FYNNEI. V was clipped by 7 bases and J by 0 bases, with 12 bases between them. The CDR3 sequence is 15 residues long. CDR3 sequence: CASNMDSANTGELFF. The CDR3 nucleotides read TGTGCCAGCAACATGGACTCCGCGAACACCGGGGAGCTGTTTTTT. Filled out from reference TRBV2 and TRBJ2-2, the complete variable domain reads EPEVTQTPSHQVTQMGQEVILRCVPISNHLYFYWYRQILGQKVEFLVSFYNNEISEKSEIFDDQFSVERPDGSNFTLKIRSTKLEDSAMYFCASNMDSANTGELFFGEGSRLTVL.

The V gene is TRBV7-9, the J gene TRBJ2-3; no definite D call. V gave up 3 bases and J gave up 2 bases, with 15 bases separating them. This CDR3 comprises 16 residues. Per germline, CDR1 SEHNR and CDR2 FQNEAQ (reference sequence). The CDR3: CASSLSPGSVTDTQYF. In nucleotides, the CDR3 is TGTGCCAGCAGCTTGTCTCCCGGATCCGTCACAGATACGCAGTATTTT.

This clone was seen a single time. The V gene is TRBV7-8, the J gene TRBJ2-5; D is unclear. This CDR3 is built from 13 residues. Trimming pared 5 bases from V and 0 bases from J, leaving 7 bases between. Germline V lookup: CDR1 SGHVS, CDR2 FQNEAQ. CDR3 region: CASSPRYQETQYF. The CDR3 bases are TGTGCCAGCAGCCCCAGGTACCAAGAGACCCAGTACTTC. The full variable domain, in which reference TRBV7-8 and TRBJ2-5 provide the parts outside the CDR3, is GAGVSQSPRYKVAKRGQDVALRCDPISGHVSLFWYQQALGQGPEFLTYFQNEAQLDKSGLPSDRFFAERPEGSVSTLKIQRTQQEDSAVYLCASSPRYQETQYFGPGTRLLVL.

A single count supports this clone. The genes are TRBV6-1 and TRBJ2-1; the match to TRBD2 covers 8 bases. Germline CDR1 is MNHNS and CDR2 is SASEGT. V trimming: 7 bases; J trimming: 0 bases; junction bases outside the gene matches: 2. CDR3 length: 14 residues. The chain's CDR3 is CASTGTSSYNEQFF. CDR3 in DNA: TGTGCCAGCACAGGGACTAGCTCCTACAATGAGCAGTTCTTC.

The chain employs TRBV27 and TRBJ1-5; D might be TRBD1 (6 bases). V was trimmed by 6 bases and J by 7 bases, leaving 19 bases between them. The germline V gene encodes CDR1 MNHEY and CDR2 SMNVEV (reference sequence). The CDR3 is 15 residues long. The CDR3 region has the DNA TGTGCCAGCAGGCCCGGGGGGGGCTCGAGGCAGCCCCAGCATTTT. Translated, it gives CASRPGGGSRQPQHF.

The V and J genes are TRBV29-1 and TRBJ2-7, with 10 bases fitting TRBD1. The CDR3 loop spans 14 amino acids. Germline V gives CDR1 SQVTM, CDR2 ANQGSEA. J gave up 4 bases and V 4 bases, and 7 bases lay outside the gene matches. The DNA for the CDR3 is TGCAGCGTTGGGAGGGGGACAGGGGATTACGAGCAGTACTTC. Translated, it gives CSVGRGTGDYEQYF.

The V and J genes are TRBV5-4 and TRBJ2-1; 8 bases align to TRBD2. Trimming cost V 2 bases and J 9 bases; bases outside gene matches: 1. The CDR3 spans 12 residues. The germline V gene encodes CDR1 SGHNT and CDR2 YYREEE (reference sequence). For the CDR3, the DNA is TGTGCCAGCAGCTTAGGGACTAGTGAGCAGTTCTTC. It codes for CASSLGTSEQFF. Variable domain in full (rest from reference TRBV5-4 and TRBJ2-1): ETGVTQSPTHLIKTRGQQVTLRCSSQSGHNTVSWYQQALGQGPQFIFQYYREEENGRGNFPPRFSGLQFPNYSSELNVNALELDDSALYLCASSLGTSEQFFGPGTRLTVL.

The V call is TRBV29-1, the J call TRBJ2-3, with 7 nucleotides matching TRBD1. The V gene end was trimmed by 4 bases and the J gene end by 5 bases; junction bases not matched to a gene: 6. CDR1 and CDR2 from the germline V gene are SQVTM and ANQGSEA. CDR3 size: 13 residues. CDR3 nucleotides: TGCAGCGTTGCGGGGACAGCTAAAGATACGCAGTATTTT. It encodes CSVAGTAKDTQYF.

The chain recombines TRBV6-5 with TRBJ2-2, with D possibly being TRBD2 (5 bases). This CDR3 is 14 amino acids long. V lost 6 bases, J lost 4 bases, and 12 bases lay in between. Germline loops: CDR1 MNHEY, CDR2 SVGAGI. The CDR3 is CASSSPRGTGELFF. The DNA of the CDR3 is TGTGCCAGCAGCTCCCCCCGGGGCACCGGGGAGCTGTTTTTT.

The chain is built from TRBV10-1 and TRBJ2-3; TRBD1 agrees at 8 bases. Trimming removed 5 bases from V and 2 bases from J; junction bases left unmatched: 9. This CDR3 is built from 16 residues. Germline values: CDR1 WNHNN, CDR2 SYGVQD (reference sequence). This chain's CDR3 is CASSSIQGGYTDTQYF. The DNA of the CDR3 is TGCGCCAGCAGTTCGATACAGGGGGGCTACACAGATACGCAGTATTTT.